This T cell receptor (beta chain) was sequenced in a study of T cell changes during pregnancy in multiple sclerosis. Data came from immunoSEQ multiplex PCR; TCRdb stores just in-frame clones and leaves some out. The table has approximately 92,000 clones, about 92% seen once; the top ten hold 1.5%. The CDR3 is made up of 14 amino acids. Deletions cut 4 bases from V and 4 bases from J, with 12 bases between. Germline lookup yields CDR1 SGDLS and CDR2 YYNGEE. This receptor was obtained from a female donor with multiple sclerosis, enrolled in a pregnancy study. This sample comprised peripheral blood, obtained in the first trimester of pregnancy. The chain has TRBV9 and TRBJ2-1, with D perhaps TRBD2 (6 bases). The CDR3 protein is CASSPGSGYNEQFF. CDR3 bases: TGTGCCAGCAGCCCAGGGAGCGGGTACAATGAGCAGTTCTTC.